This TCR beta chain was captured in a study of early T cells in non-severe SARS-CoV-2 infection. In the study overall: Sequencing targeted bulk RNA from unsorted whole blood, leaving chains unpaired.

Comment on this clonotype: Its target is unknown.

Points from the study as a whole: The VDJdb matching leaned toward anti-spike CD8 responses and overlooked private and CD4 specificities.

Attached unique molecular identifiers marked individual cDNA molecules. TCRdb redid the calling of the 5' RACE reads with MiXCR, one entry per CDR3 protein. The table records approximately 70,000 distinct CDR3 sequences, around 12% of them present only once. Germline lookup yields CDR1 MNHEY and CDR2 SVGEGT. V lost 2 bases and J 0 bases, leaving 14 bases between the germline ends. The CDR3 sequence is 17 residues long. The material was whole blood, obtained at baseline. The origin of this receptor is an adult who was a healthcare worker with PCR-confirmed SARS-CoV-2 infection or an uninfected control (not recorded which). The chain links TRBV6-2 or TRBV6-3 to TRBJ1-3; TRBD1 might be the D (5 bases). The CDR3 sequence is CASSYGTYPPSGNTIYF. CDR3 nucleotides: TGTGCCAGCAGTTACGGGACGTACCCACCCTCTGGAAACACCATATATTTT.